A single sample is the source of the 24 T cell receptor beta chains below, sequenced in a study of blood T cell repertoires in COVID-19. Repertoires were generated with immunoSEQ multiplex PCR, while TCRdb's copy carries only in-frame clones and drops some. The table has approximately 170,000 clones, 81% seen once. The source material was peripheral blood. These receptors originate from a man between 60 and 75 years old with active or convalescent COVID-19.

The sample holds a few counts of this clone. The junction departs from the called germline gene at one end, perhaps through a read error. The chain recombines TRBV5-5 with TRBJ1-1; possible D gene TRBD1, 6 bases. Germline V gene lookup returns CDR1 SGHKS and CDR2 YYEKEE (reference sequence). This CDR3 has 13 amino acids. The CDR3 loop reads CASSPGQIPDAFF. The CDR3 DNA follows: TGTGCCAGCAGCCCAGGACAGATACCTGATGCTTTCTTT. The whole variable domain, filled in from reference TRBV5-5 and TRBJ1-1, reads DAGVTQSPTHLIKTRGQQVTLRCSPISGHKSVSWYQQVLGQGPQFIFQYYEKEERGRGNFPDRFSARQFPNYSSELNVNALLLGDSALYLCASSPGQIPDAFFGQGTRLTVV.

This clone came up many times. The chain joins TRBV6-1 to TRBJ2-7, with 12 positions matching TRBD2. This CDR3 comprises 15 residues. Per germline, CDR1 MNHNS and CDR2 SASEGT. V lost 2 bases to trimming and J lost 5 bases; unmatched junction nucleotides: 4. The CDR3 protein is CASSELAGGPDEQYF. CDR3 DNA: TGTGCCAGCAGTGAACTAGCGGGAGGGCCCGACGAGCAGTACTTC.

The rearrangement uses TRBV21-1 and TRBJ2-6; TRBD1, the D gene given by the table, was not confirmed from the DNA. TRBV21-1 is termed a pseudogene. CDR3 length: 15 amino acids. The CDR3 loop reads CASSRDRVGANVLTF. DNA of the CDR3: TGTGCCAGCAGCCGGGACAGGGTTGGGGCCAACGTCCTGACTTTC.

V is TRBV10-3 and J is TRBJ2-2; tentatively, D is TRBD1 (6 bases). This CDR3 has 15 amino acids. V dropped 1 base and J dropped 7 bases, with 13 bases sitting between them. CDR1 and CDR2 from the germline V gene are ENHRY and SYGVKD. In DNA, the CDR3 is TGTGCCATCAGTGAGTTGGGAGCACAGGGCGGGGAGCTGTTTTTT. Protein product: CAISELGAQGGELFF.

This chain links TRBV2 with TRBJ1-1; 8 bases fit TRBD1. The CDR3 extends over 14 amino acids. Germline values: CDR1 SNHLY, CDR2 FYNNEI. V shed 8 bases, J shed 1 base, and the junction held 6 bases outside the gene matches. In DNA form, the CDR3 reads TGTGCCAGCTTCGTTCAGGGGGCGAACACTGAAGCTTTCTTT. Its protein is CASFVQGANTEAFF.

The chain carries TRBV11-3 and TRBJ1-6, with 10 bases matching TRBD1. The germline CDR1 and CDR2 sequences are SGHNT and YENEEA. CDR3 length: 15 amino acids. The ends lost 3 bases at V and 7 bases at J; junction bases unmatched: 3. CDR3 nucleotides: TGTGCCAGCAGCTTCCGGGACAGGGGAAATTCACCCCTCCACTTT. Translating it yields CASSFRDRGNSPLHF.

The rearrangement links TRBV19 to TRBJ1-6; 7 bases match TRBD1. The J segment lost 9 bases and the V segment lost 4 bases, leaving 3 bases of the junction unmatched. This CDR3 contains 13 residues. Looked up from germline, CDR1 is LNHDA and CDR2 is SQIVND (reference sequence). The CDR3 here is CASSTWDSSPLHF. CDR3 in DNA: TGTGCCAGTAGTACCTGGGACAGTTCACCCCTCCACTTT.

V gene TRBV7-6 combines with J gene TRBJ1-4; 7 nucleotides agree with TRBD1. The germline gives CDR1 SGHVS, CDR2 FNYEAQ. CDR3 length equals 15 residues. Losses at the gene ends were 5 bases for V and 8 bases for J; bases not matched to a gene: 11. The CDR3 here is CASSPRYRGEEKLFF. CDR3 in DNA: TGTGCCAGCAGCCCGCGCTACAGGGGTGAAGAAAAACTGTTTTTT. Drawing the rest from reference TRBV7-6 and TRBJ1-4, the complete variable domain is GAGVSQSPRYKVTKRGQDVALRCDPISGHVSLYWYRQALGQGPEFLTYFNYEAQQDKSGLPNDRFSAERPEGSISTLTIQRTEQRDSAMYRCASSPRYRGEEKLFFGSGTQLSVL.

The chain recombines TRBV19 with TRBJ1-5, with 7 bases fitting TRBD1. From germline, CDR1 is LNHDA and CDR2 SQIVND (reference sequence). The CDR3 runs 16 residues. V was clipped by 3 bases and J by 3 bases; unmatched bases: 8. CDR3 DNA: TGTGCCAGTAGTATTATGGCCAGGGGGATCAATCAGCCCCAGCATTTT. Encoded protein: CASSIMARGINQPQHF.

V gene TRBV28 combines with J gene TRBJ2-3, with TRBD1 identical over 9 bases. CDR3 length: 12 amino acids. V shed 8 bases and J 5 bases; nucleotides not matched to a gene: 2. The germline gives CDR1 MDHEN, CDR2 SYDVKM. The CDR3 bases are TGTGCCAGCGGGACAGGGCAAGATACGCAGTATTTT. Amino acids: CASGTGQDTQYF.

The chain has TRBV11-2 and TRBJ2-5, with 13 bases matching TRBD2. V shed 0 bases, J shed 4 bases, and the junction held 8 bases outside the gene matches. The germline CDR1 and CDR2 sequences are SGHAT and FQNNGV. CDR3 size: 18 residues. For the CDR3, the DNA is TGTGCCAGCAGCTTAGACCCGACTAGCGGGGGGTCGCCAGAGACCCAGTACTTC. Its protein is CASSLDPTSGGSPETQYF.

This chain uses TRBV7-9 with TRBJ2-1, with D perhaps TRBD1 (5 bases). Germline V gene data show CDR1 as SEHNR and CDR2 as FQNEAQ (reference sequence). The CDR3 length is 12 residues. Trimming stripped 0 bases from V and 10 bases from J, with 7 bases between. The CDR3 DNA follows: TGTGCCAGCAGCTTAGCGGGGCAGGAGCAGTTCTTC. Its translation is CASSLAGQEQFF. The whole variable domain, filled in from reference TRBV7-9 and TRBJ2-1, reads DTGVSQNPRHKITKRGQNVTFRCDPISEHNRLYWYRQTLGQGPEFLTYFQNEAQLEKSRLLSDRFSAERPKGSFSTLEIQRTEQGDSAMYLCASSLAGQEQFFGPGTRLTVL.

Concerning this clone: Its ends do not fully match the called genes, so a read error is possible. This chain uses TRBV7-7 with TRBJ2-5, with 9 bases lining up with TRBD1. In germline, CDR1 is SSHAT, CDR2 FNYEAQ (reference sequence). The length of the CDR3 is 16 residues. The CDR3 DNA reads TGTGCTAGCAGCTTAGGGGGGACAGGGAGCCAAGAGACCCAGTACTTC. Amino acids: CASSLGGTGSQETQYF.

The chain carries TRBV3-1 (or the pseudogene TRBV3-2) and TRBJ2-3; 7 bases are a match to TRBD2. The germline gives CDR1 LGHDT, CDR2 YNNKEL (reference sequence). This CDR3 spans 16 amino acids. V shed 3 bases, J shed 0 bases, and the junction held 6 bases outside the gene matches. CDR3 DNA: TGTGCCAGCAGCCAGCCCCCACTAGCGAGCACAGATACGCAGTATTTT. Residues: CASSQPPLASTDTQYF.

This chain joins TRBV14 and TRBJ2-5; 7 nucleotides align to TRBD2. CDR1 and CDR2 (germline): SGHDN, FVKESK. The CDR3 consists of 12 residues. V lost 0 bases, J lost 9 bases, and 1 base stayed unmatched. The CDR3 DNA is TGTGCCAGCAGCCAAGATCGGGGGGCCCAGTACTTC. This sequence encodes CASSQDRGAQYF.

The chain has TRBV19 and TRBJ1-2; D may be TRBD1 (6 bases). Germline V gene sequence: CDR1 LNHDA, CDR2 SQIVND (reference sequence). V lost 9 bases, J lost 2 bases, and 13 bases lay in between. The CDR3 is 13 residues long. Here the CDR3 DNA reads TGTGCCAGCAGCGGGACAACGAACTATGGCTACACCTTC. Protein: CASSGTTNYGYTF.

The CDR3 sequence: CASSLGHSGPPYNEQFF. In DNA form, the CDR3 reads TGTGCCAGCAGCTTGGGTCATTCAGGTCCTCCCTACAATGAGCAGTTCTTC. This chain joins TRBV5-4 and TRBJ2-1; D gene unclear. CDR1 SGHNT and CDR2 YYREEE come from the germline V gene (reference sequence). This CDR3 comprises 17 residues. The ends were cut back, 0 bases at V and 2 bases at J, with 15 bases in the middle.

Only a few counts were recorded for this clone. The V and J genes are TRBV11-2 and TRBJ1-5; no clear D gene. Germline CDR1 SGHAT, CDR2 FQNNGV. This CDR3 is built from 17 residues. Between the trimmed V and J ends, which lost 5 bases and 0 bases, there was a span of 17 bases. The CDR3 nucleotides are TGTGCCAGCAGCCGACCCGGCAGCAACTATAGCAATCAGCCCCAGCATTTT. It translates to CASSRPGSNYSNQPQHF.

This chain links TRBV27 with TRBJ1-1; 7 positions agree with TRBD1. CDR1 and CDR2 from the germline V gene are MNHEY and SMNVEV (reference sequence). The length of the CDR3 is 13 residues. V was pared by 4 bases and J by 4 bases, with 3 bases of the junction left unmatched. The CDR3, as DNA: TGTGCCAGCAGTTCAACAGGGGCCACTGAAGCTTTCTTT. Translated, it gives CASSSTGATEAFF.

The V call is TRBV19, the J call TRBJ1-2, with D tentatively TRBD1 (6 bases). Germline CDR1 LNHDA, CDR2 SQIVND (reference sequence). The CDR3 is 15 residues long. The V and J ends lost 7 bases and 0 bases respectively, with 15 bases between them. The CDR3 sequence is CASTRRQAANYGYTF. The CDR3 nucleotides read TGTGCCAGTACCAGGCGACAGGCCGCTAACTATGGCTACACCTTC.

The chain combines TRBV10-3 with TRBJ2-7; 16 bases agree with TRBD2. CDR3 length: 14 residues. Germline-derived CDR1 and CDR2 are ENHRY and SYGVKD. V lost 10 bases and J lost 7; bases outside the gene matches: 7. DNA for the CDR3: TGTGCCACCTCGGGACTAGCGGGGGGGGGAGAGCAGTACTTC. Protein product: CATSGLAGGGEQYF.

This clone was counted a few times. The rearrangement links TRBV12-3 or TRBV12-4 to TRBJ1-2; D is unclear. CDR3 length equals 13 residues. V gave up 3 bases and J gave up 7 bases, with 12 bases separating them. This CDR3 is CASSFRGSGGYTF. Here the CDR3 DNA reads TGTGCCAGCAGTTTCCGGGGTTCGGGTGGCTACACCTTC.

This clone was counted only a few times. The chain recombines TRBV3-1 (or the pseudogene TRBV3-2) with TRBJ2-4; 9 bases map to TRBD1. The CDR3 is 14 residues long. CDR1 LGHDT and CDR2 YNNKEL come from the germline V gene (reference sequence). Trimming took 5 bases from V and 8 from J; bases not matched to a gene: 7. In DNA, the CDR3 is TGTGCCAGCAGCATAACAGGGGGCAGATACATTCAGTACTTC. Encoded protein: CASSITGGRYIQYF.

V gene TRBV28 combines with J gene TRBJ2-7; perhaps TRBD2 as D (6 bases). Germline V gene lookup returns CDR1 MDHEN and CDR2 SYDVKM. V lost 5 bases and J 3 bases, leaving 20 bases between the germline ends. The CDR3 covers 16 residues. The CDR3 sequence: CASSIPGGVTLYEQYF. As DNA, the CDR3 is TGTGCCAGCAGTATCCCTGGCGGGGTGACCCTCTACGAGCAGTACTTC.